Below are 3 T cell receptor beta chains sequenced from a single sample in a study of post-analysis software for immune sequencing data. Whole-study findings and limits: Roughly 5 TRBV segments, including TRBV5-6, TRBV5-1 and TRBV20-1, were more frequent in patients than controls.

cDNA libraries for TCR beta contained unique molecular identifiers. TCRdb reanalysed the PCR reads using MiXCR and keeps one entry per CDR3 protein. The sample gives about 540,000 distinct CDR3 sequences, approximately 34% of which show up once; 6% is in the top ten. The antigens for these receptors are not known. Sequenced material: blood. The receptors shown here come from a girl aged 2-17 years with multiple sclerosis.

This clonotype came up many times. The gene calls are TRBV29-1 and TRBJ2-1, with D tentatively TRBD1 (5 bases). Germline V gives CDR1 SQVTM, CDR2 ANQGSEA. Trimming took 3 bases from V and 7 from J, leaving 10 bases between them. The CDR3 totals 12 residues. DNA of the CDR3: TGCAGCGTTGATCAGGGTTCGAATGAGCAGTTCTTC. Amino acid sequence: CSVDQGSNEQFF.

The V gene is TRBV10-3, the J gene TRBJ2-1, with TRBD1 identical over 9 bases. V trimming: 6 bases; J trimming: 2 bases; junction bases outside the gene matches: 2. The CDR3 contains 14 residues. CDR1 is ENHRY and CDR2 is SYGVKD in the germline V gene. Here the CDR3 reads CAISRDRAYNEQFF. The CDR3 DNA sequence: TGTGCCATCAGCCGGGACAGGGCCTACAATGAGCAGTTCTTC.

V usage is TRBV18 and J usage is TRBJ1-2; D gene uncertain. The CDR3 consists of 13 residues. CDR1 KGHSH and CDR2 LQKENI come from the germline V gene. Trimming removed 5 bases at V and 5 bases at J, with 12 bases between. The CDR3 sequence is CASSVNELYGYTF. The DNA of the CDR3 is TGTGCCAGCTCAGTTAATGAGTTGTATGGCTACACCTTC.